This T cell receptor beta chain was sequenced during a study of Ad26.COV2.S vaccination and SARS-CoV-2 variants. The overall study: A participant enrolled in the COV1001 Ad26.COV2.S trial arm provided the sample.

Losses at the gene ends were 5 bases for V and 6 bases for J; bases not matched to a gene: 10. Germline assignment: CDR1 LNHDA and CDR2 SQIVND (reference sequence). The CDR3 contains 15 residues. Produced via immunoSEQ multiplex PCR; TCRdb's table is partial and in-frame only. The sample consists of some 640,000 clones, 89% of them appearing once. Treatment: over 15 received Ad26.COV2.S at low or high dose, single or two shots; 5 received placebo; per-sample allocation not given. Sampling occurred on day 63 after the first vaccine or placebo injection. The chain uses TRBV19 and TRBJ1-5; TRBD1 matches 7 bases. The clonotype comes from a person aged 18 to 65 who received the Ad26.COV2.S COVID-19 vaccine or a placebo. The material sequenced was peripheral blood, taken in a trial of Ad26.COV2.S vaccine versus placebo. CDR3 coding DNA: TGTGCCAGTAGTTTCGACAGGGTGGGGAGTCAGCCCCAGCATTTT. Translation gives CASSFDRVGSQPQHF.